The clone carrying this T cell receptor beta chain has a handful of counts. Its target is unknown. These data come from a study of blood T cells in healthy people across ages. Study-wide results and limits: Researchers judged that diversity estimates from one million T cells fell short of true values.

A second about 7 to 11 cycle PCR used barcoded and J-beta primers. Through a template-switch adaptor with 12 random nucleotides, each cDNA molecule received a tag. Samples each returned at least 2.5 million CDR3-containing paired-end reads. A single record per CDR3 protein comes from TCRdb applying MiXCR to the 5' RACE reads. The data show about 680,000 distinct CDR3 sequences, around 48% seen once. The germline gives CDR1 SGHRS, CDR2 YFSETQ. V was clipped by 1 base and J by 0 bases, with 14 bases between them. The CDR3 loop spans 16 amino acids. The chain couples TRBV5-1 to TRBJ2-7; D is undetermined. The source material was blood. The sequence came from a woman in her sixties or seventies in good health. The CDR3 DNA is TGCGCCAGCAGCTTGTACGGCCCTACCTTCTCCTACGAGCAGTACTTC. It codes for CASSLYGPTFSYEQYF. Full variable domain (remainder filled in from reference TRBV5-1 and TRBJ2-7): KAGVTQTPRYLIKTRGQQVTLSCSPISGHRSVSWYQQTPGQGLQFLFEYFSETQRNKGNFPGRFSGRQFSNSRSEMNVSTLELGDSALYLCASSLYGPTFSYEQYFGPGTRLTVT.